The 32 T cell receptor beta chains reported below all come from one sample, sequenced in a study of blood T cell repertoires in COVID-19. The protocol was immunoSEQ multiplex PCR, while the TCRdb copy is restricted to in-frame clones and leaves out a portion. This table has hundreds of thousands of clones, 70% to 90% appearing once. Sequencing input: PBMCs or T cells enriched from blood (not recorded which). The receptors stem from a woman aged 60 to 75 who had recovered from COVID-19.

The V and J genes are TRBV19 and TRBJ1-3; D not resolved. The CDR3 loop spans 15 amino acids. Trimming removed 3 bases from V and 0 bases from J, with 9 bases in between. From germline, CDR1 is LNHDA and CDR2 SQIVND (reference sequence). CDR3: CASSIRQVSGNTIYF. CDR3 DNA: TGTGCCAGTAGTATCCGTCAGGTCTCTGGAAACACCATATATTTT. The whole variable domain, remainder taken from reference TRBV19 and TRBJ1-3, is DGGITQSPKYLFRKEGQNVTLSCEQNLNHDAMYWYRQDPGQGLRLIYYSQIVNDFQKGDIAEGYSVSREKKESFPLTVTSAQKNPTAFYLCASSIRQVSGNTIYFGEGSWLTVV.

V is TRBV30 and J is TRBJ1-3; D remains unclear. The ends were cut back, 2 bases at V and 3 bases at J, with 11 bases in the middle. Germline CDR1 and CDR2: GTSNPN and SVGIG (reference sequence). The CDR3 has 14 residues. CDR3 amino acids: CAWSLMGGGNTIYF. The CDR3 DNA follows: TGTGCCTGGAGTCTGATGGGAGGTGGAAACACCATATATTTT.

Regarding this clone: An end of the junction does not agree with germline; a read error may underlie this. CDR3 amino acids: CASSQPGTPVF. The CDR3 DNA follows: TGTGCCAGCAGCCAACCCGGGACACCGGTCTTC. The chain joins TRBV3-1 (or the pseudogene TRBV3-2) to TRBJ2-1; TRBD1 is a possible D gene (6 bases). In germline, CDR1 is LGHDT, CDR2 YNNKEL (reference sequence). This CDR3 contains 11 residues.

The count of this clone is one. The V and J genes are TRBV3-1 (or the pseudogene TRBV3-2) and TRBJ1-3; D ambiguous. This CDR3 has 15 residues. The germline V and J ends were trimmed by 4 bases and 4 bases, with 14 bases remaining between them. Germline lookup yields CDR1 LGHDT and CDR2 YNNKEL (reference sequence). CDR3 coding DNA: TGTGCCAGCAGCCCGAACCCCGGGGTCGGAAACACCATATATTTT. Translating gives CASSPNPGVGNTIYF.

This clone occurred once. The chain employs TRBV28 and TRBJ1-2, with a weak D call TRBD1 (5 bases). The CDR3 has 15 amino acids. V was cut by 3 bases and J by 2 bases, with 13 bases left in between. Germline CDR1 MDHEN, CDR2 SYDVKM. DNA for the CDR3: TGTGCCAGCAGTTTTATTGGGGCGTCGAACTATGGCTACACCTTC. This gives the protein CASSFIGASNYGYTF.

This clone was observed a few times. The CDR3 DNA reads TGCAGCACCCAGACAGTGGGTGGAAACACCATATATTTT. It yields the protein CSTQTVGGNTIYF. The chain couples TRBV29-1 to TRBJ1-3, with D possibly matching TRBD1 (5 bases). Trimming cost V 8 bases and J 3 bases, with 14 bases left between them. Germline values: CDR1 SQVTM, CDR2 ANQGSEA. CDR3 size: 13 residues.

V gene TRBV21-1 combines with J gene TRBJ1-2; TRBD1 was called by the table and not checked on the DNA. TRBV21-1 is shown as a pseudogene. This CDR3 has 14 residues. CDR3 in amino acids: CASSTPQGATDYTF. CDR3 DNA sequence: TGTGCCAGCAGCACCCCACAGGGGGCGACTGACTACACCTTC.

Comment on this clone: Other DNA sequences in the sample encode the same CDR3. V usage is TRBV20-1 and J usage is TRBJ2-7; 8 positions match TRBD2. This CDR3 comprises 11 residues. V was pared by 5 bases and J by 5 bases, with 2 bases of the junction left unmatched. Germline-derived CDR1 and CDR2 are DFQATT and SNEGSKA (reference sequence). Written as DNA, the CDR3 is TGCAGTGCTTCGGGACTAGACGAGCAGTACTTC. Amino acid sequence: CSASGLDEQYF.

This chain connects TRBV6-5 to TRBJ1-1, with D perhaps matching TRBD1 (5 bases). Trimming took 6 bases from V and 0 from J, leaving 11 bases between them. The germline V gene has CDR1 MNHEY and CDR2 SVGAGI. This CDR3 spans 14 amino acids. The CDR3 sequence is CASRTAPMNTEAFF. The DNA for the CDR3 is TGTGCCAGCAGGACAGCCCCTATGAACACTGAAGCTTTCTTT.

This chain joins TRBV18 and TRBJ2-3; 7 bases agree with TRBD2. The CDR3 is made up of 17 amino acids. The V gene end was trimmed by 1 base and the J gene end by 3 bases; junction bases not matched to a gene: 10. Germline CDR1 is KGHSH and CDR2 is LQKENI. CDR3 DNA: TGTGCCAGCTCACCACAACGGCTAGCGGATCTTACAGATACGCAGTATTTT. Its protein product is CASSPQRLADLTDTQYF.

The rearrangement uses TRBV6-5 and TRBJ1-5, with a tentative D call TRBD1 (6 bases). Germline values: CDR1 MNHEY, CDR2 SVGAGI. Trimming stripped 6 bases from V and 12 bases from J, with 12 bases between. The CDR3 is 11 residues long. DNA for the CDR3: TGTGCCAGCAGCCAGGGGAGGGACCAGCATTTT. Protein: CASSQGRDQHF.

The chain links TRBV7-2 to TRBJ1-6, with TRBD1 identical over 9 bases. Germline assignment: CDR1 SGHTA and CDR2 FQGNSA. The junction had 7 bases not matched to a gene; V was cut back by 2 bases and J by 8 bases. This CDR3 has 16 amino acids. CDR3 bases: TGTGCCAGCAGCTTATCGGGGGGACAGGGATATTCACCCCTCCACTTT. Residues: CASSLSGGQGYSPLHF.

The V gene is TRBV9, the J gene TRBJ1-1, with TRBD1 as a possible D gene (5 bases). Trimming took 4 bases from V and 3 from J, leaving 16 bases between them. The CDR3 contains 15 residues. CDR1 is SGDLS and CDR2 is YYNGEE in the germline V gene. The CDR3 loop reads CASSSGSGVDTEAFF. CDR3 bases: TGTGCCAGCAGCTCAGGGTCTGGGGTGGACACTGAAGCTTTCTTT.

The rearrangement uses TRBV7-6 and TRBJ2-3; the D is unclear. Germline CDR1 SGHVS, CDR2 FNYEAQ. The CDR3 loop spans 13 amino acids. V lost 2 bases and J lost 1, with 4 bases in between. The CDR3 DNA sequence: TGTGCCAGCAGCTTAAGCGGCACAGATACGCAGTATTTT. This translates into CASSLSGTDTQYF.

The CDR3 protein is CASRSTTGSYNEQFF. CDR3 in DNA: TGTGCCAGCAGAAGCACTACAGGGTCCTACAATGAGCAGTTCTTC. V gene TRBV11-2 combines with J gene TRBJ2-1; maybe TRBD1 (6 bases). There are 15 residues in the CDR3. Germline-derived CDR1 and CDR2 are SGHAT and FQNNGV. V lost 6 bases and J lost 1, with 13 bases in between.

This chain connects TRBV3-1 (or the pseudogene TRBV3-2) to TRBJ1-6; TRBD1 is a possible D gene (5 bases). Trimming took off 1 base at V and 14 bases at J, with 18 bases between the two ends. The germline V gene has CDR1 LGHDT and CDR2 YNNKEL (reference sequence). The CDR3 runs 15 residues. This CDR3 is CASSQGVQATVTLHF. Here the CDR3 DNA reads TGTGCCAGCAGCCAAGGAGTACAGGCCACTGTTACCCTCCACTTT.

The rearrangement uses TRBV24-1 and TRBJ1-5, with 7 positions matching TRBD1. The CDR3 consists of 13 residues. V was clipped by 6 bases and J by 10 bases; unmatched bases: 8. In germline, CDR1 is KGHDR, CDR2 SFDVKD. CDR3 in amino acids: CATSRDSFDPQHF. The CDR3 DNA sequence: TGTGCCACCAGTAGGGACAGCTTCGACCCCCAGCATTTT.

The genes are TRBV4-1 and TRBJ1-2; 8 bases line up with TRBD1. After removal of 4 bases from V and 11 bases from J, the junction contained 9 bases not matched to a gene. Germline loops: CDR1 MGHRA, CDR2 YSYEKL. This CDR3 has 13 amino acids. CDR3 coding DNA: TGCGCCAGCAGCCCCGGGCCAGGGGGCGCTTACACCTTC. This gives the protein CASSPGPGGAYTF.

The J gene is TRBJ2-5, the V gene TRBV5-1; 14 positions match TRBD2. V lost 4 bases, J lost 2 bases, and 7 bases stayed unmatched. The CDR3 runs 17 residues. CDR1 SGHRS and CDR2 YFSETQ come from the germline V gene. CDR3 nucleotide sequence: TGCGCCAGCAGCCCTTGGACTAGCGGGGGGTCACAAGAGACCCAGTACTTC. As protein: CASSPWTSGGSQETQYF.

Written as DNA, the CDR3 is TGTGCCTGGAGTGGACAGAGGTCCTCCTACGAGCAGTACTTC. Translating it yields CAWSGQRSSYEQYF. V usage is TRBV30 and J usage is TRBJ2-7; tentative D call: TRBD1 (5 bases). Germline values: CDR1 GTSNPN, CDR2 SVGIG (reference sequence). The CDR3 length is 14 residues. The ends were cut back, 1 base at V and 0 bases at J, with 10 bases in the middle. Full variable domain (rest looked up from reference TRBV30 and TRBJ2-7): SQTIHQWPATLVQPVGSPLSLECTVEGTSNPNLYWYRQAAGRGLQLLFYSVGIGQISSEVPQNLSASRPQDRQFILSSKKLLLSDSGFYLCAWSGQRSSYEQYFGPGTRLTVT.

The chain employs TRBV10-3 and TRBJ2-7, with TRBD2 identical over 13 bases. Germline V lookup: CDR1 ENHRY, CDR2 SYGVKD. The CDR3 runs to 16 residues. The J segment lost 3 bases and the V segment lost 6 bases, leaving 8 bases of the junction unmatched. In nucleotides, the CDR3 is TGTGCCATCAGCGACAGAGGACTAGCGGGAGTCTACGAGCAGTACTTC. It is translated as CAISDRGLAGVYEQYF.

The CDR3 nucleotides read TGTGCCAGCAGCGTCCCGGGGAGGGATACGCAGTATTTT. It encodes CASSVPGRDTQYF. The V call is TRBV11-2, the J call TRBJ2-3; D might be TRBD2 (6 bases). The CDR3 has 13 residues. Germline CDR1 reads SGHAT; CDR2 reads FQNNGV. V was trimmed by 5 bases and J by 6 bases, leaving 12 bases between them.

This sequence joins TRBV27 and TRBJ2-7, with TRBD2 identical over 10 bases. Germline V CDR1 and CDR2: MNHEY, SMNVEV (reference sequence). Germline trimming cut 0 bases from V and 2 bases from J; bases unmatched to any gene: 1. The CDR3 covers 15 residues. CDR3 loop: CASSLSLAGPYEQYF. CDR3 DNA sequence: TGTGCCAGCAGTTTATCACTAGCGGGGCCCTACGAGCAGTACTTC.

The CDR3 loop reads CASSSTGKASYNSPLHF. The CDR3, as DNA: TGCGCCAGCAGCTCAACAGGGAAAGCTTCCTATAATTCACCCCTCCACTTT. This chain uses TRBV5-1 with TRBJ1-6; D perhaps matches TRBD1 (6 bases). CDR3 length: 17 amino acids. V was cut by 3 bases and J by 1 base, with 14 bases left in between. The germline V gene has CDR1 SGHRS and CDR2 YFSETQ.

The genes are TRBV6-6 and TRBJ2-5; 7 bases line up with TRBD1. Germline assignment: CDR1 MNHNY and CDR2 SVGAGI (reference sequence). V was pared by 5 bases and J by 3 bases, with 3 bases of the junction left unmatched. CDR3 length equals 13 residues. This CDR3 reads CASSTTGKETQYF. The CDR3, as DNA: TGTGCCAGCAGTACGACAGGGAAAGAGACCCAGTACTTC.

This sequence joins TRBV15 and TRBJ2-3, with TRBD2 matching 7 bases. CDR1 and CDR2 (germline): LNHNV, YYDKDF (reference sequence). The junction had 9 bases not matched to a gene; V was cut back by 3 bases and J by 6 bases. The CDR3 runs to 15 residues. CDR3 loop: CATSSTVGSGDTQYF. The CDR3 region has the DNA TGTGCCACCAGCAGCACGGTGGGTAGCGGGGATACGCAGTATTTT. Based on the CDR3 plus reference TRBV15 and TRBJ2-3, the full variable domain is DAMVIQNPRYQVTQFGKPVTLSCSQTLNHNVMYWYQQKSSQAPKLLFHYYDKDFNNEADTPDNFQSRRPNTSFCFLDIRSPGLGDTAMYLCATSSTVGSGDTQYFGPGTRLTVL.

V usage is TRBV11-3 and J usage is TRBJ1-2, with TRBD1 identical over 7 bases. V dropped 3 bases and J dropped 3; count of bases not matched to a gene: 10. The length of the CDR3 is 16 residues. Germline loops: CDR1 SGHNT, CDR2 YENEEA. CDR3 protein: CASSFSDGTADYGYTF. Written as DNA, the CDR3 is TGTGCCAGCAGCTTTTCCGACGGGACAGCCGACTATGGCTACACCTTC.

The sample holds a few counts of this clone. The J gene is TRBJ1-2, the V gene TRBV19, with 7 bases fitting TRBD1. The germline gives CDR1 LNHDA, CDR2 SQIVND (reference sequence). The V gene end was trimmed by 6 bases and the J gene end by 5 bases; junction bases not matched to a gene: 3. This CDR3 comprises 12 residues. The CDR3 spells CASRTTGYGYTF. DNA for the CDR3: TGTGCCAGTAGGACGACAGGGTATGGCTACACCTTC. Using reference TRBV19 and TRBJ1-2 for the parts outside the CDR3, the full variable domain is DGGITQSPKYLFRKEGQNVTLSCEQNLNHDAMYWYRQDPGQGLRLIYYSQIVNDFQKGDIAEGYSVSREKKESFPLTVTSAQKNPTAFYLCASRTTGYGYTFGSGTRLTVV.

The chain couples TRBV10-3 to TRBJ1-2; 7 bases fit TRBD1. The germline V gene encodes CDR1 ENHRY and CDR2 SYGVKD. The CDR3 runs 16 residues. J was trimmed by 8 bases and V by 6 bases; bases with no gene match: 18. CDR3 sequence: CAIRISGTETSEGYTF. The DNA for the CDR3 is TGTGCCATCAGAATATCCGGGACAGAGACTTCGGAGGGCTACACCTTC.

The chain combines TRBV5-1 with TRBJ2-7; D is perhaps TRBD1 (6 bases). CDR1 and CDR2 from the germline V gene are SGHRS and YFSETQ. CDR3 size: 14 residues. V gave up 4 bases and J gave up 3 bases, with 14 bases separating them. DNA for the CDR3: TGCGCCAGCAGCCAGGAGACAGGATACTACGAGCAGTACTTC. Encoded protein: CASSQETGYYEQYF.

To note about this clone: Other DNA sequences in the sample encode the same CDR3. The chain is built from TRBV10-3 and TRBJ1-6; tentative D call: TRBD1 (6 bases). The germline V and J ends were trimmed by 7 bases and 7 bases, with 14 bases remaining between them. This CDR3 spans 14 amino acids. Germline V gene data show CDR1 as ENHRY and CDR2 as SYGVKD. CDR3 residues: CAIMGGGGNSPLHF. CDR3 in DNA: TGTGCCATCATGGGTGGGGGGGGCAATTCACCCCTCCACTTT.

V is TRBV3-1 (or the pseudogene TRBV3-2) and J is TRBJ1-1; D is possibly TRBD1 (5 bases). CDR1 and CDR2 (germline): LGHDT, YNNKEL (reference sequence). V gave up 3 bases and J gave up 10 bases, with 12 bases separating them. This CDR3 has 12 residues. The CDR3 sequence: CASSHASDRAFF. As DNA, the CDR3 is TGTGCCAGCAGCCATGCATCCGACAGAGCTTTCTTT.